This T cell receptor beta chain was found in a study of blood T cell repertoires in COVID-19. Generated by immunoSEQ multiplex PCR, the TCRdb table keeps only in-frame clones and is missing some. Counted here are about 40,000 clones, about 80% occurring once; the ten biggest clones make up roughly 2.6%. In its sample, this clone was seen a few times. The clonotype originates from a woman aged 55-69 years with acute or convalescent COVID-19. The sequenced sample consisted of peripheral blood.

The CDR3 DNA is TGTGCCAGCAGTTTATATTCAGCAGGTCCTACACCCCTCCACTTT. Its protein product is CASSLYSAGPTPLHF. The J gene is TRBJ1-6, the V gene TRBV27; D not certain. Germline CDR1 MNHEY, CDR2 SMNVEV (reference sequence). This CDR3 is built from 15 residues. V was trimmed by 1 base and J by 11 bases, leaving 15 bases between them.